These 4 T cell receptor beta chains were sequenced from one sample in a study of OX40 agonist ivuxolimab in advanced cancers. The table came from immunoSEQ multiplex PCR; TCRdb's copy has only in-frame clones and leaves some out. The data show about 52,000 clones, approximately 86% seen once. The sample here was CD4+ or CD8+ T cells sorted from blood, taken in a trial of the OX40 agonist ivuxolimab. All receptors derive from an adult with an advanced solid tumor such as melanoma, head and neck, liver or kidney cancer.

This chain's CDR3 is CASSQDWATGTGNRYGYTF. The DNA of the CDR3 is TGCGCCAGCAGCCAAGATTGGGCGACCGGGACAGGGAATCGCTATGGCTACACCTTC. The V call is TRBV4-3, the J call TRBJ1-2; 9 positions match TRBD1. The CDR3 consists of 19 residues. With 0 bases clipped from V and 4 bases from J, the junction kept 15 bases outside the gene matches. Per the germline V gene, CDR1 is LGHNA and CDR2 is YSLEER.

Here the CDR3 reads CASSEGDSTDTQYF. The CDR3 DNA is TGTGCCAGCAGTGAGGGGGATTCCACAGATACGCAGTATTTT. The rearrangement links TRBV2 to TRBJ2-3; D might be TRBD1 or TRBD2, each matching 5 bases. The CDR3 sequence is 14 residues long. Germline loops: CDR1 SNHLY, CDR2 FYNNEI. V dropped 3 bases and J dropped 2 bases, with 9 bases sitting between them.

The rearrangement joins TRBV4-3 to TRBJ2-6, with D tentatively TRBD1 (5 bases). The V end was cut by 0 bases, the J end by 4 bases, with 10 bases between. CDR1 is LGHNA, CDR2 YSLEER, per germline. This CDR3 has 16 amino acids. CDR3 amino acids: CASSQDRAAGANVLTF. CDR3 DNA sequence: TGCGCCAGCAGCCAAGACAGGGCGGCGGGGGCCAACGTCCTGACTTTC.

This clone has only one observation. The chain combines TRBV7-6 with TRBJ2-1; D possibly corresponds to TRBD2 (6 bases). The CDR3 loop spans 12 amino acids. Trimming cost V 5 bases and J 7 bases, with 9 bases left between them. The germline gives CDR1 SGHVS, CDR2 FNYEAQ. This chain's CDR3 is CASSPAGNEQFF. The CDR3 bases are TGTGCCAGCAGCCCGGCGGGGAATGAGCAGTTCTTC.